This TCR beta chain was retrieved from a study of CD8+ T cells in alopecia areata. Whole-study context: Treatment of the treated patients consisted of oral tofacitinib, 5 to 10 mg twice daily. Findings and caveats of the study: Compared with mice, patients displayed less clear TCR sharing, possibly for HLA-related reasons.

Only one count was recorded for this clone. Antigen: not known. Unmatched junction bases numbered 8, after V lost 3 bases and J lost 4 bases. This CDR3 comprises 15 residues. Germline V lookup: CDR1 SGDLS, CDR2 YYNGEE. Noted treatment: oral pan-JAK inhibitor, 5-10 mg twice daily. RNA was isolated and reverse transcribed to cDNA, the sequencing template. Profiling relied on immunoSEQ multiplex PCR, and the TCRdb table lists in-frame clones only, not all of them. The sample records 150,000 to 200,000 clones, 60% being singletons. The rearrangement uses TRBV9 and TRBJ1-2; 8 nucleotides match TRBD1. The sequence derives from a human donor with alopecia areata. The source was CD4+ T cells sorted from blood, collected at week 24, from a patient treated with tofacitinib. The CDR3 loop is CASSEGGQAFYGYTF. In DNA, the CDR3 is TGTGCCAGCAGCGAGGGGGGACAGGCGTTCTATGGCTACACCTTC.